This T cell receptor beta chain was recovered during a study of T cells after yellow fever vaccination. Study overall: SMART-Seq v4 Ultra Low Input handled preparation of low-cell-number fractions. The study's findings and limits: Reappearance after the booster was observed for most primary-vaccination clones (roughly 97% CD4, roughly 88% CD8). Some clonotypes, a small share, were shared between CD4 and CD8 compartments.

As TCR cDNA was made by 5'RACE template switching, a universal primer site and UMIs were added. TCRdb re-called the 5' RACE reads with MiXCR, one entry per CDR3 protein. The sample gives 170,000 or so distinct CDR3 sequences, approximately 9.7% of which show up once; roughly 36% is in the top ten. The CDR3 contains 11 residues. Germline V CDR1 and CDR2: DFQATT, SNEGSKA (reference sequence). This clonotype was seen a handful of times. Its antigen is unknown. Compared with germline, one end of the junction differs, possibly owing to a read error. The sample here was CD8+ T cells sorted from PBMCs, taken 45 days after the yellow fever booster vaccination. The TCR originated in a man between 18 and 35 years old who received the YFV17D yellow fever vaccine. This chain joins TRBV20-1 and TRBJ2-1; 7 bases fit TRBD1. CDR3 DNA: TGCAGTGCTAGAGCTTTGGCAGGGGGTGTCTTC. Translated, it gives CSARALAGGVF.